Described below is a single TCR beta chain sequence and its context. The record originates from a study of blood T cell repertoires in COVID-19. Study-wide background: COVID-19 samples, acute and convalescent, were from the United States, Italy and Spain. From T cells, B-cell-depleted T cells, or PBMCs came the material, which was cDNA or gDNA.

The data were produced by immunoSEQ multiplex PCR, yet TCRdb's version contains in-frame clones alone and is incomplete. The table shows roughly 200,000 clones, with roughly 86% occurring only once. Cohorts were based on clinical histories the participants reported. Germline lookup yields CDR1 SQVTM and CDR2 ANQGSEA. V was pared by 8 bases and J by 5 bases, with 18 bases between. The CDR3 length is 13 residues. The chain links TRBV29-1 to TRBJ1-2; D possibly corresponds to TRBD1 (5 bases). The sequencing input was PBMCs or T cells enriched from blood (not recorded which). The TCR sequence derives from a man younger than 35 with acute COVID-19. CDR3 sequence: CSYGGGREYGYTF. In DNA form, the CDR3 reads TGCAGCTACGGGGGAGGGAGAGAATATGGCTACACCTTC. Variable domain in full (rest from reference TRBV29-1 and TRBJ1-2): SAVISQKPSRDICQRGTSLTIQCQVDSQVTMMFWYRQQPGQSLTLIATANQGSEATYESGFVIDKFPISRPNLTFSTLTVSNMSPEDSSIYLCSYGGGREYGYTFGSGTRLTVV.